Here is one T cell receptor beta chain with its context. Antigen specificity is unknown. The V gene lost 3 bases and the J gene lost 7 bases, with 13 bases spanning the gap. CDR1 is MDHEN and CDR2 is SYDVKM in the germline V gene. The CDR3 totals 14 residues. The data are from a study of cytomegalovirus exposure and HLA in healthy donors. Repertoires were generated with immunoSEQ multiplex PCR, while TCRdb's copy carries only in-frame clones and drops some. In the table there are fewer than 85,000 clones, around 96% of which are singletons. Study-wide results and caveats: Associated with cytomegalovirus, according to the listing, were 150 to 200 TCR beta chains.

This sequence was found in a woman in her late teens or twenties in good health and CMV-seronegative. The rearrangement uses TRBV28 and TRBJ2-1, with unresolved D. The source material was PBMCs. The CDR3 sequence: CASSFANPVNEQFF. CDR3 DNA: TGTGCCAGCAGTTTCGCGAATCCCGTGAATGAGCAGTTCTTC.